This T cell receptor beta chain was documented in a study of blood T cell repertoires in COVID-19. As for the study in general: From the United States, Italy and Spain came samples of acute and convalescent COVID-19. In each case, the material was cDNA or gDNA derived from T cells, B-cell-depleted T cells, or PBMCs.

This clone came up once. V was clipped by 4 bases and J by 3 bases, with 14 bases between them. This CDR3 has 15 residues. Germline V gives CDR1 SGHNT, CDR2 YENEEA. As processed by the authors: The authors estimated nucleated cell counts from reference gene primer amplification. Profiling relied on immunoSEQ multiplex PCR, and the TCRdb table lists in-frame clones only, not all of them. V and J calls and clone size follow that table, whereas D and trimming were derived from the DNA. The table lists 150,000 to 200,000 clones, 80% to 90% of them singletons. The sequence was obtained from a woman aged 45-65 years with acute or convalescent COVID-19. Sequencing was done on a sample of peripheral blood. V gene TRBV11-3 combines with J gene TRBJ2-3; D possibly corresponds to TRBD2 (6 bases). The CDR3 here is CASSSTGTPTDTQYF. The CDR3 nucleotides are TGTGCCAGCAGCTCCACCGGGACTCCAACAGATACGCAGTATTTT.